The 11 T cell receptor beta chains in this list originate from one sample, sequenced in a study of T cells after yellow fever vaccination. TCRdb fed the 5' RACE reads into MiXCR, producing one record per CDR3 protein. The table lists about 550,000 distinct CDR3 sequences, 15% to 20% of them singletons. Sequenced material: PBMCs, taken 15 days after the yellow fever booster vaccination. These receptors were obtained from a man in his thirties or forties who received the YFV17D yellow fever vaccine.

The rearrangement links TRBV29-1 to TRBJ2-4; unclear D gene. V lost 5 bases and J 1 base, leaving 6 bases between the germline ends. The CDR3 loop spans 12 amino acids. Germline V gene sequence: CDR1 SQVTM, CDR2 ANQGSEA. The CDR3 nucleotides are TGCAGCGTTCATGGGGCCAAAAACATTCAGTACTTC. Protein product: CSVHGAKNIQYF.

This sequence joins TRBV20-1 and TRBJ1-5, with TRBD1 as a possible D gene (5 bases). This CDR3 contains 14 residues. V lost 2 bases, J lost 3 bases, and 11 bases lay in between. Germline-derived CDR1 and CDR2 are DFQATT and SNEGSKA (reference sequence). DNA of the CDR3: TGCAGTGCTAGATGGGGGGGTGCCAATCAGCCCCAGCATTTT. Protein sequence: CSARWGGANQPQHF.

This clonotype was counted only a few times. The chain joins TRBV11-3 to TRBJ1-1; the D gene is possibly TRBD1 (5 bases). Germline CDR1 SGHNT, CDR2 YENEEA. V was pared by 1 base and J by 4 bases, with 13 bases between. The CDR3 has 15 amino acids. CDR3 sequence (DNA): TGTGCCAGCAGCTTAGGGCAGGGAATGAGCACTGAAGCTTTCTTT. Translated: CASSLGQGMSTEAFF.

The CDR3 DNA is TGCAGTGCTAGAGGGGGAGCAGAAGGCATTCAGTACTTC. Its translation is CSARGGAEGIQYF. This chain links TRBV20-1 with TRBJ2-4, with D possibly being TRBD2 (5 bases). CDR3 length: 13 amino acids. The V gene's germline CDR1 is DFQATT and CDR2 SNEGSKA (reference sequence). Trimming pared 1 base from V and 9 bases from J, leaving 13 bases between.

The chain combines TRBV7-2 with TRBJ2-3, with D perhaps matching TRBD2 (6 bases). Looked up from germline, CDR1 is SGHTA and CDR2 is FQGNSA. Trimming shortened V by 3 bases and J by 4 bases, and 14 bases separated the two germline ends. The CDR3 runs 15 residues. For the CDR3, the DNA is TGTGCCAGCAGCTTTTCATCCGGGAGATCAGATACGCAGTATTTT. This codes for CASSFSSGRSDTQYF.

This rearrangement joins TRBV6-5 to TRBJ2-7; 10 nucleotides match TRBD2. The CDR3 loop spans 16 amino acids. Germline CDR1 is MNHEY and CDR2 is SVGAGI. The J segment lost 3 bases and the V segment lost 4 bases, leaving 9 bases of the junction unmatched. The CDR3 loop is CASSSPGLAELYEQYF. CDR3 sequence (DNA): TGTGCCAGCAGTTCCCCCGGACTAGCGGAGCTCTACGAGCAGTACTTC.

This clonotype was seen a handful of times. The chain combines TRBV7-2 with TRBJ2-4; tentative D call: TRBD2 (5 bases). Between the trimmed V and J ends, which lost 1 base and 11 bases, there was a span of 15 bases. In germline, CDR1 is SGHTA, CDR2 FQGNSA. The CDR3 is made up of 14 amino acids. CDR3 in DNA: TGTGCCAGCAGCTTAGAGGGTCGGGGATGGGTTCAGTACTTC. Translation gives CASSLEGRGWVQYF. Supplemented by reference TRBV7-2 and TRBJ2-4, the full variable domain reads GAGVSQSPSNKVTEKGKDVELRCDPISGHTALYWYRQSLGQGLEFLIYFQGNSAPDKSGLPSDRFSAERTGGSVSTLTIQRTQQEDSAVYLCASSLEGRGWVQYFGAGTRLSVL.

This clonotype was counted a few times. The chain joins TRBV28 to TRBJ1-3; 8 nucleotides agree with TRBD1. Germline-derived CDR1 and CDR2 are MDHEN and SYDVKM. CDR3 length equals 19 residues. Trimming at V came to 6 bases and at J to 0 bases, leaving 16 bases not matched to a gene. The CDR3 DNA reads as TGTGCCAGCAGGCCACCGGGACAGGCAGCTAGTAGCTCTGGAAACACCATATATTTT. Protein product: CASRPPGQAASSSGNTIYF.

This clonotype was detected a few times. As DNA, the CDR3 is TGTGCCAGCGGGCCGGACAGGGGGACCGGAACGCAGTATTTT. Translated, it gives CASGPDRGTGTQYF. V and J are TRBV7-2 and TRBJ2-3; the match to TRBD1 covers 10 bases. J gave up 9 bases and V 8 bases, and 11 bases lay outside the gene matches. Germline V CDR1 and CDR2: SGHTA, FQGNSA. The CDR3 runs to 14 residues.

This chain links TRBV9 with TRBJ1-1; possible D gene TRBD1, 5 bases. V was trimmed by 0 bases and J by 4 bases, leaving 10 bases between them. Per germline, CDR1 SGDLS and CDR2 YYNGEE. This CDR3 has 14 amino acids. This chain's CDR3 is CASSVAPGRTEAFF. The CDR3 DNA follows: TGTGCCAGCAGCGTAGCTCCGGGACGCACTGAAGCTTTCTTT.

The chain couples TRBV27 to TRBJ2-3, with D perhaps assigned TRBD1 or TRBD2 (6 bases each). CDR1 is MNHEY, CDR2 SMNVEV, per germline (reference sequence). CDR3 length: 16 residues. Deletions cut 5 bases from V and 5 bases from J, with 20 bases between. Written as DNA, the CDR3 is TGTGCCAGCAGTCCCTTGAGGGGGGCCCGAAAAGATACGCAGTATTTT. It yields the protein CASSPLRGARKDTQYF.